A single sample gave rise to the 32 T cell receptor beta chains below, sequenced in a study of shared clonotypes between healthy human individuals. Libraries were prepared by immunoSEQ multiplex PCR; TCRdb keeps only in-frame clonotypes and omits some of them. Among about 2,500,000 clones, around 90% were seen once, and the ten largest hold around 0.14%. Sequences were obtained from naive CD4+ T cells sorted from blood. Indicated subset: CD45RA+ positively selected. All receptors derive from a young man in good health.

This chain joins TRBV7-2 and TRBJ2-7, with D perhaps matching TRBD2 (5 bases). Trimming took off 5 bases at V and 4 bases at J, with 18 bases between the two ends. Per the germline V gene, CDR1 is SGHTA and CDR2 is FQGNSA. The CDR3 has 15 residues. The CDR3 DNA reads TGTGCCAGCAGCCCAGGAGCTGGGAGCAGGTACGAGCAGTACTTC. It specifies CASSPGAGSRYEQYF.

The V call is TRBV7-2, the J call TRBJ2-3; D tentatively reads TRBD1 or TRBD2 (5 bases each). This CDR3 region has 15 residues. V was trimmed by 5 bases and J by 0 bases, leaving 12 bases between them. Germline V CDR1 and CDR2: SGHTA, FQGNSA. CDR3 DNA: TGTGCCAGCAGCCGGGACGGGGCCAGCACAGATACGCAGTATTTT. Translation gives CASSRDGASTDTQYF. Using reference TRBV7-2 and TRBJ2-3 for the parts outside the CDR3, the full variable domain is GAGVSQSPSNKVTEKGKDVELRCDPISGHTALYWYRQSLGQGLEFLIYFQGNSAPDKSGLPSDRFSAERTGGSVSTLTIQRTQQEDSAVYLCASSRDGASTDTQYFGPGTRLTVL.

This chain joins TRBV19 and TRBJ2-1; D is unresolved. CDR1 and CDR2 (germline): LNHDA, SQIVND (reference sequence). V was clipped by 8 bases and J by 6 bases, with 14 bases between them. The CDR3 sequence is 13 residues long. The CDR3 bases are TGTGCCAGTCGAAACAACATGGTCAATGAGCAGTTCTTC. It specifies CASRNNMVNEQFF. The full variable domain, completed using reference TRBV19 and TRBJ2-1, is DGGITQSPKYLFRKEGQNVTLSCEQNLNHDAMYWYRQDPGQGLRLIYYSQIVNDFQKGDIAEGYSVSREKKESFPLTVTSAQKNPTAFYLCASRNNMVNEQFFGPGTRLTVL.

J is TRBJ2-7 and V is TRBV7-2; the D is unclear. V shed 0 bases and J shed 0 bases, with 9 bases lying between them. The CDR3 has 15 amino acids. Germline lookup yields CDR1 SGHTA and CDR2 FQGNSA. CDR3 residues: CASSLAFALSYEQYF. The CDR3 DNA sequence: TGTGCCAGCAGCTTAGCGTTTGCCCTCTCCTACGAGCAGTACTTC.

This rearrangement joins TRBV5-5 to TRBJ1-5, with 10 bases aligning to TRBD1. This CDR3 comprises 16 residues. CDR1 is SGHKS and CDR2 is YYEKEE in the germline V gene (reference sequence). With 0 bases clipped from V and 6 bases from J, the junction kept 6 bases outside the gene matches. The CDR3 DNA reads TGTGCCAGCAGCTTGGGGGACAGGGGATTGTCTCAGCCCCAGCATTTT. The encoded protein is CASSLGDRGLSQPQHF.

Turning to this clone: This CDR3 is also generated by other DNA sequences in the sample. The chain carries TRBV5-1 and TRBJ2-7; D not resolved. The V end was cut by 0 bases, the J end by 1 base, with 5 bases between. This CDR3 region has 13 residues. Germline V gene lookup returns CDR1 SGHRS and CDR2 YFSETQ. Written as DNA, the CDR3 is TGCGCCAGCAGCTTGGATCGTTCCTACGAGCAGTACTTC. It codes for CASSLDRSYEQYF.

This chain uses TRBV7-8 with TRBJ2-2, with 8 bases aligning to TRBD1. Germline CDR1 is SGHVS and CDR2 is FQNEAQ. This CDR3 spans 18 amino acids. Trimming at V came to 1 base and at J to 4 bases, leaving 11 bases not matched to a gene. CDR3 sequence: CASSLVYGTGLLTGELFF. In DNA, the CDR3 is TGTGCCAGCAGCTTAGTATACGGGACAGGCCTTCTCACCGGGGAGCTGTTTTTT.

The chain joins TRBV6-5 to TRBJ2-1, with 13 bases identical to TRBD2. Germline V lookup: CDR1 MNHEY, CDR2 SVGAGI. This CDR3 is 15 amino acids long. V trimming: 6 bases; J trimming: 10 bases; junction bases outside the gene matches: 9. The CDR3 sequence: CASRLTSGRAEEQFF. The DNA of the CDR3 is TGTGCCAGCAGGCTTACTAGCGGGAGGGCCGAGGAGCAGTTCTTC.

This clone was seen a few times. Within the sample, other DNA sequences also encode this same CDR3. DNA of the CDR3: TGTGCTTCAGCAGAGAACACTGAAGCTTTCTTT. Protein product: CASAENTEAFF. This sequence joins TRBV6-5 and TRBJ1-1; no reliable D call. Per the germline V gene, CDR1 is MNHEY and CDR2 is SVGAGI. The CDR3 consists of 11 residues.

This chain connects TRBV14 to TRBJ2-7; TRBD1 or TRBD2 may be the D gene (5 bases each). The CDR3 totals 16 residues. The V gene's germline CDR1 is SGHDN and CDR2 FVKESK. Trimming removed 0 bases at V and 7 bases at J, with 19 bases between. The CDR3 spells CASSQESWDATGEQYF. As DNA, the CDR3 is TGTGCCAGCAGCCAAGAAAGCTGGGACGCAACGGGGGAGCAGTACTTC.

This clone was seen more than once but under ten times. The V gene is TRBV29-1, the J gene TRBJ1-1; TRBD1 agrees at 8 bases. Unmatched junction bases numbered 7, after V lost 6 bases and J lost 4 bases. Per the germline V gene, CDR1 is SQVTM and CDR2 is ANQGSEA. The CDR3 has 13 amino acids. The CDR3 reads CSVGPGQATEAFF. Here the CDR3 DNA reads TGCAGCGTCGGACCGGGACAGGCCACTGAAGCTTTCTTT.

J is TRBJ2-6 and V is TRBV9, with 7 nucleotides matching TRBD1. CDR3 length: 15 amino acids. V lost 4 bases and J lost 1; bases outside the gene matches: 2. The germline CDR1 and CDR2 sequences are SGDLS and YYNGEE. CDR3 loop: CASSTTGSGANVLTF. CDR3 DNA sequence: TGTGCCAGCAGCACGACAGGGTCTGGGGCCAACGTCCTGACTTTC.

J is TRBJ2-2 and V is TRBV19; 7 bases match TRBD2. Germline V CDR1 and CDR2: LNHDA, SQIVND (reference sequence). The CDR3 is 17 amino acids. With 7 bases clipped from V and 4 bases from J, the junction kept 15 bases outside the gene matches. The CDR3 coding sequence is TGTGCCAGTACATTAATCGGTGGGACTATTCCCACCGGGGAGCTGTTTTTT. This translates into CASTLIGGTIPTGELFF.

This clone showed up just a few times. The rearrangement links TRBV30 to TRBJ1-3; D not resolved. V was trimmed by 2 bases and J by 3 bases, leaving 11 bases between them. In germline, CDR1 is GTSNPN, CDR2 SVGIG (reference sequence). The CDR3 loop spans 14 amino acids. In DNA form, the CDR3 reads TGTGCCTGGAGTAGCGCAGATTTTGGAAACACCATATATTTT. Protein sequence: CAWSSADFGNTIYF.

The genes are TRBV28 and TRBJ1-4; no clear D gene. V was clipped by 5 bases and J by 5 bases, with 12 bases between them. CDR1 and CDR2 from the germline V gene are MDHEN and SYDVKM. The CDR3 covers 14 residues. This CDR3 reads CASSVATENEKLFF. Here the CDR3 DNA reads TGTGCCAGCAGTGTCGCGACGGAGAATGAAAAACTGTTTTTT.

The CDR3 coding sequence is TGTGCCAGCAGCTTGGGAGAGGGAGACATTCAGTACTTC. It codes for CASSLGEGDIQYF. The chain employs TRBV7-6 and TRBJ2-4; TRBD2 is a possible D gene (5 bases). CDR3 size: 13 residues. Germline lookup yields CDR1 SGHVS and CDR2 FNYEAQ. The V gene lost 3 bases and the J gene lost 8 bases, with 11 bases spanning the gap.

This clone was recorded only once. This chain uses TRBV2 with TRBJ2-3; 7 nucleotides match TRBD1. There are 14 residues in the CDR3. Germline V gene sequence: CDR1 SNHLY, CDR2 FYNNEI. Trimming removed 6 bases from V and 3 bases from J; junction bases left unmatched: 6. The CDR3 region has the DNA TGTGCCAGCAGCCGACAGGGATTGACAGATACGCAGTATTTT. Its translation is CASSRQGLTDTQYF.

The chain has TRBV7-8 and TRBJ2-1; TRBD2 is a possible D gene (5 bases). Trimming shortened V by 1 base and J by 12 bases, and 16 bases separated the two germline ends. The CDR3 consists of 14 residues. Germline V gene sequence: CDR1 SGHVS, CDR2 FQNEAQ. CDR3 sequence reads: CASSLVMELRGQFF. CDR3 in DNA: TGTGCCAGCAGCTTAGTCATGGAGTTACGGGGGCAGTTCTTC. The variable domain in full, completed from reference TRBV7-8 and TRBJ2-1, reads GAGVSQSPRYKVAKRGQDVALRCDPISGHVSLFWYQQALGQGPEFLTYFQNEAQLDKSGLPSDRFFAERPEGSVSTLKIQRTQQEDSAVYLCASSLVMELRGQFFGPGTRLTVL.

The chain joins TRBV11-3 to TRBJ2-5; no firm D call. V was cut by 1 base and J by 3 bases, with 6 bases left in between. Germline values: CDR1 SGHNT, CDR2 YENEEA. The CDR3 consists of 13 residues. This chain's CDR3 is CASSLASKETQYF. The CDR3 coding sequence is TGTGCCAGCAGCTTAGCGAGCAAAGAGACCCAGTACTTC.

This chain connects TRBV4-1 to TRBJ2-2; D not resolved. The CDR3 is 17 amino acids. CDR1 is MGHRA and CDR2 is YSYEKL in the germline V gene. V lost 1 base, J lost 1 base, and 13 bases lay in between. The CDR3 region is CASSQGGSSQNTGELFF. The CDR3 DNA sequence: TGCGCCAGCAGCCAAGGGGGTTCAAGCCAGAACACCGGGGAGCTGTTTTTT.

The chain carries TRBV2 and TRBJ2-7; D gene uncertain. This CDR3 region has 16 residues. V lost 4 bases and J 3 bases, leaving 19 bases between the germline ends. CDR1 and CDR2 from the germline V gene are SNHLY and FYNNEI. CDR3 sequence reads: CASSAIGEKILYEQYF. The CDR3 coding sequence is TGTGCCAGCAGTGCCATAGGCGAGAAAATACTCTACGAGCAGTACTTC.

This chain joins TRBV2 and TRBJ2-7; TRBD2 matches 8 bases. Trimming took 0 bases from V and 6 from J; bases not matched to a gene: 7. Germline assignment: CDR1 SNHLY and CDR2 FYNNEI. The CDR3 contains 15 residues. The CDR3 spells CASSEALRGAGEQYF. CDR3 sequence (DNA): TGTGCCAGCAGTGAAGCGTTGCGGGGGGCAGGCGAGCAGTACTTC.

The chain is built from TRBV5-6 and TRBJ2-1; D is undetermined. With 0 bases removed from V and 4 bases from J, the gap between germline ends came to 11 bases. Germline lookup yields CDR1 SGHDT and CDR2 YYEEEE. The CDR3 loop spans 15 amino acids. In DNA form, the CDR3 reads TGTGCCAGCAGCTTGGGGACCCTAATTTACAATGAGCAGTTCTTC. Translated: CASSLGTLIYNEQFF.

In this sample, this clone turned up once. The sample holds other DNA sequences that translate to the same CDR3. The rearrangement links TRBV18 to TRBJ1-1; unclear D gene. The CDR3 runs 14 residues. V shed 3 bases and J shed 2 bases, with 10 bases lying between them. Germline V gene data show CDR1 as KGHSH and CDR2 as LQKENI. The CDR3 loop reads CASSPRGLNTEAFF. CDR3 in DNA: TGTGCCAGCTCACCCCGTGGCCTCAACACTGAAGCTTTCTTT.

This clone has only one observation. Other DNA sequences of this sample code for an identical CDR3. The CDR3 DNA sequence: TGTGCCAGCTCACCGGGGCGGGGGTCCTCCTACGAGCAGTACTTC. Its translation is CASSPGRGSSYEQYF. The rearrangement joins TRBV18 to TRBJ2-7; 7 bases line up with TRBD2. The CDR3 covers 15 residues. V gave up 3 bases and J gave up 0 bases; unmatched junction bases: 5. CDR1 is KGHSH, CDR2 LQKENI, per germline.

As concerns this clone: This CDR3 is also generated by other DNA sequences in the sample. The CDR3, as DNA: TGTGCCAGCAGACCAGGGGGCTATGGCTACACCTTC. It yields the protein CASRPGGYGYTF. The chain links TRBV6-5 to TRBJ1-2; 7 bases fit TRBD1. The V and J ends lost 6 bases and 4 bases, in that order; junction bases with no gene match: 2. The CDR3 contains 12 residues. Germline lookup yields CDR1 MNHEY and CDR2 SVGAGI.

The rearrangement links TRBV19 to TRBJ1-5; D is undetermined. The CDR3 contains 13 residues. CDR1 is LNHDA, CDR2 SQIVND, per germline (reference sequence). V was clipped by 5 bases and J by 3 bases, with 8 bases between them. CDR3 DNA: TGTGCCAGTAGTCCAAGGGACAATCAGCCCCAGCATTTT. This encodes CASSPRDNQPQHF.

The chain joins TRBV6-1 to TRBJ1-2; D not certain. The CDR3 runs to 14 residues. The germline V and J ends were trimmed by 1 base and 4 bases, with 10 bases remaining between them. Germline values: CDR1 MNHNS, CDR2 SASEGT. The CDR3 bases are TGTGCCAGCAGTGAAGATAGGATTCCCTATGGCTACACCTTC. Its protein is CASSEDRIPYGYTF.

The chain carries TRBV23-1 and TRBJ2-7; D call uncertain. TRBV23-1 is assigned to the ORF class and has an uncertain function. V was trimmed by 7 bases and J by 2 bases, leaving 15 bases between them. CDR3 length equals 14 residues. The CDR3 protein is CASNGYPGPYEQYF. The CDR3 coding sequence is TGCGCCAGCAATGGTTATCCCGGTCCCTACGAGCAGTACTTC.

The chain carries TRBV6-1 and TRBJ1-1, with no clear D. CDR3 size: 13 residues. Trimming pared 8 bases from V and 1 base from J, leaving 11 bases between. Germline CDR1 MNHNS, CDR2 SASEGT. CDR3 region: CASRSDPNTEAFF. The CDR3 DNA sequence: TGTGCCAGCCGATCAGACCCGAACACTGAAGCTTTCTTT.

The V gene is TRBV6-6, the J gene TRBJ1-6; tentative D call: TRBD1 (6 bases). Trimming cost V 6 bases and J 0 bases, with 12 bases left between them. Germline V gene data show CDR1 as MNHNY and CDR2 as SVGAGI (reference sequence). This CDR3 comprises 16 residues. In DNA, the CDR3 is TGTGCCAGCAGGCAAACAGGGAGCTCCTATAATTCACCCCTCCACTTT. Its protein product is CASRQTGSSYNSPLHF.

DNA for the CDR3: TGTGCCAGCAGCCGCTTGATAGTGCAGCCCCAGCATTTT. This encodes CASSRLIVQPQHF. The V gene is TRBV6-1, the J gene TRBJ1-5, with no clear D. This CDR3 is 13 amino acids long. Germline assignment: CDR1 MNHNS and CDR2 SASEGT. V gave up 6 bases and J gave up 7 bases, with 13 bases separating them.